The entry below gives a single T cell receptor (beta chain) sequence along with its context. With V trimmed by 3 bases and J by 1 base, 8 bases remained unmatched. The CDR3 length is 16 residues. Germline V lookup: CDR1 SGHTS, CDR2 YDEGEE. The record originates from a study of blood T cell repertoires in COVID-19. Background on the study: The United States, Italy and Spain were the sources of the acute and convalescent COVID-19 samples. T cells, B-cell-depleted T cells, or PBMCs supplied cDNA or gDNA.

Study processing details: Scientists estimated how many nucleated cells there were by amplifying reference gene primers. Libraries were prepared by immunoSEQ multiplex PCR; TCRdb keeps only in-frame clonotypes and omits some of them. Clonal size and the V and J genes are those of that table, whereas D and trimming came from the DNA. The sample shows some 260,000 clones, around 89% of them seen only once. The chain links TRBV5-8 to TRBJ2-3, with TRBD2 identical over 7 bases. The source material was peripheral blood. This clonotype was sampled from a woman aged 40 to 50 who had recovered from COVID-19. The CDR3 DNA follows: TGTGCCAGCAGCTCGGGACTACCCCTTGGCACAGATACGCAGTATTTT. This sequence encodes CASSSGLPLGTDTQYF.